The 3 T cell receptor beta chains below all came from one sample that was sequenced in a study of blood T cell repertoires in COVID-19. Repertoires were generated with immunoSEQ multiplex PCR, while TCRdb's copy carries only in-frame clones and drops some. The sample consists of about 310,000 clones, more than 85% of them appearing once. The sample comprised peripheral blood. These receptors came from a man between 65 and 79 years old with acute or convalescent COVID-19.

The rearrangement uses TRBV7-2 and TRBJ2-3, with D maybe TRBD2 (5 bases). V shed 3 bases and J shed 4 bases, with 20 bases lying between them. The germline gives CDR1 SGHTA, CDR2 FQGNSA. The CDR3 length is 17 residues. The CDR3 region has the DNA TGTGCCAGCAGCTTGAGGGCAGATGGCTCCCCGCCAGATACGCAGTATTTT. As protein: CASSLRADGSPPDTQYF.

The sample holds one count of this clone. This sequence joins TRBV21-1 and TRBJ2-7; the DNA was not used to check the table's D call, TRBD2. TRBV21-1 is shown as a pseudogene. This CDR3 has 15 amino acids. The CDR3 is CASPGLAGVGYEQYF. The DNA of the CDR3 is TGTGCCAGTCCGGGACTAGCGGGAGTAGGTTACGAGCAGTACTTC.

J is TRBJ1-2 and V is TRBV24-1; D unclear. CDR1 is KGHDR and CDR2 is SFDVKD in the germline V gene. The germline V and J ends were trimmed by 1 base and 6 bases, with 11 bases remaining between them. There are 14 residues in the CDR3. CDR3 DNA: TGTGCCACCAGTGATTTCGACTTCGCGGATGGCTACACCTTC. Its protein product is CATSDFDFADGYTF.